These T cell receptor beta chains were read from a single sample in a study of CD4 T cells in relation to SARS-CoV-2 and coronaviruses. Using immunoSEQ multiplex PCR, the repertoire was profiled, and TCRdb retains in-frame clones only, with some absent. The data hold under 25,000 clones, with 78% observed a single time. These receptors have no known antigen. Specimen: CD4+ T cells from PBMCs, cultured in vitro. The origin of the receptors is a human donor in good health. CDR3s include the opening cysteine and the closing phenylalanine or tryptophan. D genes are given only for firm matches. Size is omitted from some rows. Given values are once, few, many or a class for expanded clones.

j_call clone_size d_call v_call cdr3_nt cdr3_aa
TRBJ2-1 NA NA TRBV7-3 TGTGCCAGCAGCTTTTCTAGGGAGTGGACGAACGGTGAGCAGTTCTTC CASSFSREWTNGEQFF
TRBJ2-1 NA TRBD2 TRBV13 TGTGCCAGCAGCACACGAGCGGGACTAGCGTCCTACAATGAGCAGTTCTTC CASSTRAGLASYNEQFF
TRBJ2-7 few NA TRBV7-9 TGTGCCAGCAGCCCCCGGGGATCCTACGAGCAGTACTTC CASSPRGSYEQYF
TRBJ1-2 NA TRBD1 TRBV6-5 TGTGCCAGCGTCCGGGACAGCGATAACTATGGCTACACCTTC CASVRDSDNYGYTF
TRBJ2-7 NA NA TRBV10-3 TGTGCCATCAGTGAGTCGGCGGTAGCAGACGAGCAGTACTTC CAISESAVADEQYF
TRBJ1-4 few NA TRBV30 TGTGCCTGGAGTCTGAGGGCTAATGAAAAACTGTTTTTT CAWSLRANEKLFF
TRBJ2-2 NA TRBD2 TRBV7-3 TGTGCCAGCAGCCGGGGGGAAGGGAGTCGTGCCGGGGAGCTGTTTTTT CASSRGEGSRAGELFF
TRBJ2-1 NA NA TRBV19 TGTGCCAGTAGTATTTTCCCTTTCCGACAGAACTACAATGAGCAGTTCTTC CASSIFPFRQNYNEQFF
TRBJ1-1 NA NA TRBV2 TGTGCCAGCAACATGGACCGGGAAGCTTTCTTT CASNMDREAFF
TRBJ2-1 large TRBD2 TRBV2 TGTGCCAGCAGATCAGGACTAGCGGGAGGGCTCAATGAGCAGTTCTTC CASRSGLAGGLNEQFF
TRBJ1-2 NA NA TRBV6-6 TGTGCCAGCAGTTACTCGGACGGAGGGGGCTACACCTTC CASSYSDGGGYTF
TRBJ1-5 few NA TRBV10-3 TGTGCCACGAAGGAGGGGGAACAGCCCCAGCATTTT CATKEGEQPQHF
TRBJ1-2 medium-sized NA TRBV19 TGTGCCAGCTCCCTCCGTCGGACCTTTGGCTATGGCTACACCTTC CASSLRRTFGYGYTF
TRBJ2-7 NA NA TRBV10-3 TGTGCCATAGGGAAGGAGATAGCCGAGCAGTACTTC CAIGKEIAEQYF
TRBJ1-1 NA NA TRBV30 TGTGCCTGGAGGCCACGGGGGGCCAGGGGGAACACTGAAGCTTTCTTT CAWRPRGARGNTEAFF
TRBJ1-6 few NA TRBV21-1 TGTGCCAGCAGCAAAGTGGAGACAGGGTGCAATTCACCCCTCCACTTT CASSKVETGCNSPLHF
TRBJ2-5 few NA TRBV7-9 TGTGCCAGCACCTCTTCTGAGACCCAGTACTTC CASTSSETQYF
TRBJ2-5 NA TRBD1 TRBV2 TGTGCCAGCAGGACGGGACAGCGCTGGGAGACCCAGTACTTC CASRTGQRWETQYF
TRBJ1-1 NA TRBD1 TRBV5-1 TGCGCCAGCAGCCCGGACAGGGGGAGGTTCACTGAAGCTTTCTTT CASSPDRGRFTEAFF
TRBJ2-1 NA NA TRBV5-6 TGTGCCAGCAGCTTGCCTGCCGGCAATGAGCAGTTCTTC CASSLPAGNEQFF
TRBJ1-6 few NA TRBV9 TGTGCCAGCAGCGTAGGGTTGTCGTCCAGGAGCTCCTATAATTCACCCCTCCACTTT CASSVGLSSRSSYNSPLHF
TRBJ1-1 few NA TRBV6-6 TGTGCCAGCAGGGGACTTTCGGGCACTGAAGCTTTCTTT CASRGLSGTEAFF
TRBJ2-1 NA NA TRBV12-3/TRBV12-4 TGTGCCAGCAGTTGGCGGGGCTACAATGAGCAGTTCTTC CASSWRGYNEQFF
TRBJ2-2 once TRBD1 TRBV5-1 TGCGCCAGCAGCTTGACAGGGGGGTCCGGGGAGCTGTTTTTT CASSLTGGSGELFF
TRBJ2-2 few NA TRBV4-2 TGTGCCAGCAGCCAAGCGGGCGGGGCGAACACCGGGGAGCTGTTTTTT CASSQAGGANTGELFF
TRBJ2-7 NA TRBD2 TRBV9 TGTGCCAGCAGCGTAGAGCTAGCGGGATTCTACGAGCAGTACTTC CASSVELAGFYEQYF
TRBJ1-4 NA NA TRBV6-1 TGTGCCAGCGAACAGGTCCTGGGGGAAAAACTGTTTTTT CASEQVLGEKLFF
TRBJ1-6 few NA TRBV5-1 TGCGCCAGCAGACAAACAGGGCGGAATTCACCCCTCCACTTT CASRQTGRNSPLHF
TRBJ2-7 NA NA TRBV7-3 TGTGCCAGCAGCTTATACAGTCAGTCCGCCTACGAGCAGTACTTC CASSLYSQSAYEQYF
TRBJ2-7 NA NA TRBV20-1 TGCAGTGCTAGTGCACCCTCCTACGAGCAGTACTTC CSASAPSYEQYF
TRBJ1-2 NA NA TRBV4-1 TGCGCCAGCAGCCCCCAGGGAGTAAACTATGGCTACACCTTC CASSPQGVNYGYTF
TRBJ2-1 NA NA TRBV2 TGTGCCAGCAGTGCTCAGGGGTACAATGAGCAGTTCTTC CASSAQGYNEQFF
TRBJ1-2 NA NA TRBV5-1 TGCGCCAGCAGGATAACCCCAAACAGGCGACCAAACTATGGCTACACCTTC CASRITPNRRPNYGYTF
TRBJ2-7 NA TRBD2 TRBV6-1 TGTGCCAGCAGTGAAGCTAGCGGGAGCTCCTACGAGCAGTACTTC CASSEASGSSYEQYF
TRBJ1-2 once TRBD1 TRBV5-6 TGTGCCAGCAGCTTGTTCCTCACAGGGGGACTTGGCTACACCTTC CASSLFLTGGLGYTF
TRBJ2-3 NA TRBD2 TRBV19 TGTGCCAGTAGTACGGGTTTGACTAGCGGTACCACAGATACGCAGTATTTT CASSTGLTSGTTDTQYF
TRBJ1-6 NA NA TRBV3-1/TRBV3-2 TGTGCCAGCAGCCCGAGTCTCCCCCGACTTGGGGGAGGGGTATCACCCCTCCACTTT CASSPSLPRLGGGVSPLHF
TRBJ1-1 NA NA TRBV7-3 TGTGCCAGCAGCTTAAGACTGAACACTGAAGCTTTCTTT CASSLRLNTEAFF
TRBJ1-5 NA NA TRBV25-1 TGTGCCAGCAGTGGGGCGGGGCGTGATCAGCCCCAGCATTTT CASSGAGRDQPQHF
TRBJ1-5 few NA TRBV3-1/TRBV3-2 TGTGCCAGCAGCCACAGGCCGCAAGATCAGCCCCAGCATTTT CASSHRPQDQPQHF
TRBJ1-1 few NA TRBV3-1/TRBV3-2 TGTGCCAGCAGCCGTGGGGCTAGGAGGATGAACACTGAAGCTTTCTTT CASSRGARRMNTEAFF
TRBJ1-1 few NA TRBV2 TGTGCCAGCATTACTAGTGGGGCGAACACTGAAGCTTTCTTT CASITSGANTEAFF
TRBJ2-1 few NA TRBV18 TGTGCCAGCTCACTCAGCCGGGATGAGCAGTTCTTC CASSLSRDEQFF
TRBJ1-5 NA NA TRBV2 TGTGCCAGCAGTCCCCAACCCCATCAGCCCCAGCATTTT CASSPQPHQPQHF
TRBJ2-4 NA NA TRBV19 TGTGCCAGCTCAAGCGGTTTGGACATTCAGTACTTC CASSSGLDIQYF
TRBJ1-2 NA TRBD1 TRBV5-1 TGCGCCAGCAGCGGCGGACAGGGGACCTATGGCTACACCTTC CASSGGQGTYGYTF
TRBJ2-5 few NA TRBV7-3 TGTGCCAGCAGCCACGGGCCGGCGGCAGAGACCCAGTACTTC CASSHGPAAETQYF
TRBJ2-7 once NA TRBV5-1 TGCGCCAGCAGCTTGGCTATGGGGAAAGACTACGAGCAGTACTTC CASSLAMGKDYEQYF